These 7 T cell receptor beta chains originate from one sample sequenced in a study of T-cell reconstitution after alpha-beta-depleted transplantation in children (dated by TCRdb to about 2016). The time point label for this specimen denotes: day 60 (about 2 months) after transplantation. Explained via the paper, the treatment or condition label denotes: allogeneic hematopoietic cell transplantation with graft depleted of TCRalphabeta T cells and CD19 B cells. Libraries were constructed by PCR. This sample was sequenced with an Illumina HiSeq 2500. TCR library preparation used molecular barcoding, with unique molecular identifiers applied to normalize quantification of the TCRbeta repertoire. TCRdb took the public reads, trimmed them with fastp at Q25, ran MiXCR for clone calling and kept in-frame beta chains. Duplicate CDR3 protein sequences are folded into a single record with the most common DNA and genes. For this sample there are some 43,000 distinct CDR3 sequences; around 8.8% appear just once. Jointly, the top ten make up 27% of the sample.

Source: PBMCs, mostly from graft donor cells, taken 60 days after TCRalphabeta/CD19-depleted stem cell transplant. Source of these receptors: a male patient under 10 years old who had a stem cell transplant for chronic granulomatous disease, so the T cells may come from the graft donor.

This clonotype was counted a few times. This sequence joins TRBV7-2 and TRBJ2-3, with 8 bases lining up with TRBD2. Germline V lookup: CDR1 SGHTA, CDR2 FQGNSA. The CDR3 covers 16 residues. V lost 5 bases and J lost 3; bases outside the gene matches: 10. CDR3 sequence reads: CASSARAGVGTDTQYF. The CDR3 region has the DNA TGTGCCAGCAGCGCCCGAGCGGGAGTGGGGACAGATACGCAGTATTTT.

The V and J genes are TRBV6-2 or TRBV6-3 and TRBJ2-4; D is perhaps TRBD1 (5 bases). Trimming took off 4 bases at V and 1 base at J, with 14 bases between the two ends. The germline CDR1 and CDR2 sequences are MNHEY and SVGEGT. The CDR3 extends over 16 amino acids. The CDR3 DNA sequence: TGTGCCAGCAGTTTTAGGGGTGCTATGGCCAAAAACATTCAGTACTTC. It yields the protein CASSFRGAMAKNIQYF.

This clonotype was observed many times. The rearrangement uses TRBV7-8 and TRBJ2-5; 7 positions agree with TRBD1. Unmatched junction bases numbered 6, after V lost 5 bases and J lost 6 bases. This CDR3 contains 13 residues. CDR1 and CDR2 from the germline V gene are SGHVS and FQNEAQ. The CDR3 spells CASSDIQGKTQYF. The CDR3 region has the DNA TGTGCCAGCAGCGACATACAGGGGAAGACCCAGTACTTC. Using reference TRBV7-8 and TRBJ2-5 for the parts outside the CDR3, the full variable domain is GAGVSQSPRYKVAKRGQDVALRCDPISGHVSLFWYQQALGQGPEFLTYFQNEAQLDKSGLPSDRFFAERPEGSVSTLKIQRTQQEDSAVYLCASSDIQGKTQYFGPGTRLLVL.

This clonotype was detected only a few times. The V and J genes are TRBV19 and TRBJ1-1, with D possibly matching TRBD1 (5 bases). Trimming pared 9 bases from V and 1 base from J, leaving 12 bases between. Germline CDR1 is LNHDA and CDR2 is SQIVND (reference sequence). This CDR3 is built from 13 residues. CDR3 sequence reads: CARPLTGNTEAFF. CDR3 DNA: TGTGCCAGGCCGCTAACAGGGAACACTGAAGCTTTCTTT.

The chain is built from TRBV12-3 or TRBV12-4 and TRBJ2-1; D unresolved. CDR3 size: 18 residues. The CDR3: CTIIRIMGPTLSYNEQFF. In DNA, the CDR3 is TGTACCATCATCCGTATTATGGGCCCAACTTTATCCTACAATGAGCAGTTCTTC.

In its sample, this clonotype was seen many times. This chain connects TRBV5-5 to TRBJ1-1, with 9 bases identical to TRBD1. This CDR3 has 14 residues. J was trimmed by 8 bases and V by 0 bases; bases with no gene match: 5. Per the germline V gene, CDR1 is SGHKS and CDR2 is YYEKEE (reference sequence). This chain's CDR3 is CASSLGGTGSEAFF. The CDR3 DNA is TGTGCCAGCAGCTTGGGAGGGACAGGGAGCGAAGCTTTCTTT.

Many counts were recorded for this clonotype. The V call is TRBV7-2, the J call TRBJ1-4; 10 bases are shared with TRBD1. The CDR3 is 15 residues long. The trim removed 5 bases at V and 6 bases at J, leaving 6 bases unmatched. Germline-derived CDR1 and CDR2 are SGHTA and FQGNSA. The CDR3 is CASSTQTGGDEKLFF. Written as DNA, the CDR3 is TGTGCCAGCAGCACGCAGACAGGGGGCGATGAAAAACTGTTTTTT.